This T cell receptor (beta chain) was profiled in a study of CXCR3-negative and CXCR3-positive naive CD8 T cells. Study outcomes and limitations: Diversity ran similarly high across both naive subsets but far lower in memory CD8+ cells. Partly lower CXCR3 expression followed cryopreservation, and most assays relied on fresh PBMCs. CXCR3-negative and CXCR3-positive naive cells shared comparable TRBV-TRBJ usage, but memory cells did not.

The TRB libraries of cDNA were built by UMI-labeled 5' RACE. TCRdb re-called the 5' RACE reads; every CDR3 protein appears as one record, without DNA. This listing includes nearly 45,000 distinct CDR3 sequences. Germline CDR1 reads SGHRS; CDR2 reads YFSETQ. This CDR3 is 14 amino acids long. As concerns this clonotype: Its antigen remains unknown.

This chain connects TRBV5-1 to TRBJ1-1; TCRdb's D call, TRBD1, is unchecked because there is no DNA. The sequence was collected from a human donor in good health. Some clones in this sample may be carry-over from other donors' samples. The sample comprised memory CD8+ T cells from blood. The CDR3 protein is CASSTMPGGTEAFF.